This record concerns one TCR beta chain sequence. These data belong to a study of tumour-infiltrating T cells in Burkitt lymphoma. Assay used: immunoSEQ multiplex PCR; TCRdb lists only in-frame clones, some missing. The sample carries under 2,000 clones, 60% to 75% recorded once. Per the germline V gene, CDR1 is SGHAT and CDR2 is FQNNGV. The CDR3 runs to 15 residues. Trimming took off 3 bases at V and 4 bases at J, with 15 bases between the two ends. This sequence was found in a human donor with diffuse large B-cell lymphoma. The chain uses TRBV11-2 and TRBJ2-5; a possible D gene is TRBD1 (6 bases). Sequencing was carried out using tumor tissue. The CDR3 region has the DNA TGTGCCAGCAGCTTCAGGGGAAAGGGAGCAGAGACCCAGTACTTC. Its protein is CASSFRGKGAETQYF.